The 30 T cell receptor beta chains reported below all come from one sample, sequenced in a study of cytomegalovirus exposure and HLA in healthy donors. In the PCR, 60 Vbeta and 13 Jbeta primers were used. Profiled with immunoSEQ multiplex PCR; TCRdb holds only in-frame clones, not every one. The sample carries 160,000 or so clones, about 85% recorded once. Sequencing was carried out using PBMCs. The receptors here all came from a woman aged 18-35 years in good health and CMV-seronegative.

The chain joins TRBV7-6 to TRBJ2-5, with 12 bases lining up with TRBD2. The DNA end is a closer match to TRBJ2-7, so the J assignment may be wrong. Germline V CDR1 and CDR2: SGHVS, FNYEAQ. CDR3 length equals 22 residues. CDR3 nucleotides: TGTGCCAGCAGCTCACTCGCGGGAATTCGGACTAGCGGGACCTTGCGATTACCCGAGCAGTACTTC. Translated: CASSSLAGIRTSGTLRLPEQYF.

The gene calls are TRBV27 and TRBJ1-2; 8 nucleotides match TRBD1. The length of the CDR3 is 13 residues. Germline CDR1 reads MNHEY; CDR2 reads SMNVEV (reference sequence). V was clipped by 1 base and J by 8 bases; unmatched bases: 3. The CDR3 sequence is CASSLLQGDGYTF. The CDR3 DNA reads TGTGCCAGCAGTTTATTACAGGGGGACGGCTACACCTTC.

This clone was detected once. This chain connects TRBV7-9 to TRBJ1-2; possible D gene TRBD1, 5 bases. This CDR3 is built from 13 residues. Trimming pared 5 bases from V and 8 bases from J, leaving 15 bases between. Germline CDR1 SEHNR, CDR2 FQNEAQ (reference sequence). The chain's CDR3 is CASSPGTSGGYTF. CDR3 DNA sequence: TGTGCCAGCAGCCCCGGGACTTCAGGAGGCTACACCTTC.

The chain employs TRBV18 and TRBJ2-2; TRBD2 matches 8 bases. CDR1 and CDR2 (germline): KGHSH, LQKENI. Unmatched junction bases numbered 6, after V lost 3 bases and J lost 0 bases. The CDR3 sequence is 17 residues long. The DNA of the CDR3 is TGTGCCAGCTCACCGGCGGCGGGGGGCCCGAACACCGGGGAGCTGTTTTTT. This gives the protein CASSPAAGGPNTGELFF.

The chain recombines TRBV30 with TRBJ1-2; D is perhaps TRBD1 (5 bases). Germline loops: CDR1 GTSNPN, CDR2 SVGIG (reference sequence). The length of the CDR3 is 12 residues. V was trimmed by 0 bases and J by 7 bases, leaving 9 bases between them. In DNA form, the CDR3 reads TGTGCCTGGAGTGTACAAAGGGGTGGCTACACCTTC. It encodes CAWSVQRGGYTF. The whole variable domain, filled in from reference TRBV30 and TRBJ1-2, reads SQTIHQWPATLVQPVGSPLSLECTVEGTSNPNLYWYRQAAGRGLQLLFYSVGIGQISSEVPQNLSASRPQDRQFILSSKKLLLSDSGFYLCAWSVQRGGYTFGSGTRLTVV.

The chain has TRBV9 and TRBJ2-5, with 8 bases lining up with TRBD2. V lost 8 bases, J lost 5 bases, and 8 bases stayed unmatched. The CDR3 covers 13 residues. The V gene's germline CDR1 is SGDLS and CDR2 YYNGEE. In nucleotides, the CDR3 is TGTGCCAGACACCCGGGGGGGGGCGAGACCCAGTACTTC. Translated: CARHPGGGETQYF.

This clone came up once. V usage is TRBV5-1 and J usage is TRBJ2-1; 8 bases are shared with TRBD2. The CDR3 has 15 amino acids. Trimming at V came to 3 bases and at J to 6 bases, leaving 8 bases not matched to a gene. Germline CDR1 and CDR2: SGHRS and YFSETQ. The CDR3 reads CASSSVAGRGNEQFF. The CDR3 nucleotides are TGCGCCAGCAGCTCCGTAGCGGGACGGGGCAATGAGCAGTTCTTC.

The CDR3 protein is CASSTLAGGYNEQFF. For the CDR3, the DNA is TGTGCCAGCAGTACCCTAGCGGGGGGGTACAATGAGCAGTTCTTC. J is TRBJ2-1 and V is TRBV2; 12 bases line up with TRBD2. The CDR3 loop spans 15 amino acids. Germline CDR1 reads SNHLY; CDR2 reads FYNNEI. With 5 bases clipped from V and 4 bases from J, the junction kept 3 bases outside the gene matches.

The V and J genes are TRBV10-3 and TRBJ2-7; 9 nucleotides align to TRBD1. The CDR3 has 13 residues. Trimming cost V 6 bases and J 5 bases; bases outside gene matches: 5. Germline-derived CDR1 and CDR2 are ENHRY and SYGVKD. This chain's CDR3 is CAIRTGGTDEQYF. The CDR3 DNA follows: TGTGCCATCAGGACAGGGGGGACGGACGAGCAGTACTTC.

This chain connects TRBV28 to TRBJ1-3; 7 bases match TRBD1. The trim removed 5 bases at V and 1 base at J, leaving 8 bases unmatched. CDR1 is MDHEN and CDR2 is SYDVKM in the germline V gene. This CDR3 is 16 amino acids long. The CDR3 reads CASSLPGQISGNTIYF. As DNA, the CDR3 is TGTGCCAGCAGTCTACCGGGACAGATTTCTGGAAACACCATATATTTT.

V gene TRBV27 combines with J gene TRBJ2-1; 9 nucleotides agree with TRBD2. CDR3 size: 14 residues. Germline CDR1 is MNHEY and CDR2 is SMNVEV (reference sequence). The ends lost 2 bases at V and 5 bases at J; junction bases unmatched: 1. This CDR3 is CASSLLAGHNEQFF. The CDR3, as DNA: TGTGCCAGCAGTTTACTAGCGGGGCACAATGAGCAGTTCTTC.

The gene calls are TRBV19 and TRBJ1-5; 8 bases map to TRBD1. The CDR3 extends over 16 amino acids. The germline V gene has CDR1 LNHDA and CDR2 SQIVND (reference sequence). V was clipped by 5 bases and J by 5 bases; unmatched bases: 11. The CDR3 bases are TGTGCCAGTAGTTCTCCCCGGACAGGGATGGATCAGCCCCAGCATTTT. Translating it yields CASSSPRTGMDQPQHF.

The V gene is TRBV11-2, the J gene TRBJ2-5, with 8 bases fitting TRBD2. CDR1 and CDR2 from the germline V gene are SGHAT and FQNNGV. With 0 bases clipped from V and 5 bases from J, the junction kept 5 bases outside the gene matches. This CDR3 is built from 15 residues. The CDR3 sequence is CASSLELAAPETQYF. Here the CDR3 DNA reads TGTGCCAGCAGCTTAGAACTAGCGGCTCCGGAGACCCAGTACTTC. Together with reference TRBV11-2 and TRBJ2-5, the CDR3 gives the full variable domain: EAGVAQSPRYKIIEKRQSVAFWCNPISGHATLYWYQQILGQGPKLLIQFQNNGVVDDSQLPKDRFSAERLKGVDSTLKIQPAKLEDSAVYLCASSLELAAPETQYFGPGTRLLVL.

This rearrangement joins TRBV10-3 to TRBJ2-5; 7 bases fit TRBD2. Germline lookup yields CDR1 ENHRY and CDR2 SYGVKD. After removal of 6 bases from V and 1 base from J, the junction contained 2 bases not matched to a gene. The CDR3 spans 13 residues. In DNA, the CDR3 is TGTGCCATCAGGGGAGGGACCCAAGAGACCCAGTACTTC. This translates into CAIRGGTQETQYF.

The chain recombines TRBV5-1 with TRBJ2-5, with 9 bases identical to TRBD1. CDR3 size: 14 residues. Germline V lookup: CDR1 SGHRS, CDR2 YFSETQ. V lost 5 bases, J lost 1 base, and 3 bases stayed unmatched. The CDR3 sequence: CASRTGGPQETQYF. The CDR3 nucleotides are TGCGCCAGCAGGACAGGGGGGCCCCAAGAGACCCAGTACTTC.

This chain connects TRBV5-4 to TRBJ2-1; 13 positions match TRBD2. The CDR3 has 15 amino acids. Per the germline V gene, CDR1 is SGHNT and CDR2 is YYREEE (reference sequence). The V gene end was trimmed by 4 bases and the J gene end by 9 bases; junction bases not matched to a gene: 7. The CDR3 coding sequence is TGTGCCAGCAGCAAACTAGCGGGAGGGGCTCTTGAGCAGTTCTTC. Translating it yields CASSKLAGGALEQFF.

The chain has TRBV15 and TRBJ2-6; D not resolved. V lost 0 bases to trimming and J lost 2 bases, with 14 bases between them. The CDR3 has 18 amino acids. Germline CDR1 LNHNV, CDR2 YYDKDF (reference sequence). The CDR3 coding sequence is TGTGCCACCAGCAGAGATCGGCCTAGAAAAACTGGGGCCAACGTCCTGACTTTC. Its protein is CATSRDRPRKTGANVLTF. The complete variable domain, with remaining parts taken from reference TRBV15 and TRBJ2-6, reads DAMVIQNPRYQVTQFGKPVTLSCSQTLNHNVMYWYQQKSSQAPKLLFHYYDKDFNNEADTPDNFQSRRPNTSFCFLDIRSPGLGDTAMYLCATSRDRPRKTGANVLTFGAGSRLTVL.

This chain joins TRBV19 and TRBJ1-5; perhaps TRBD1 as D (5 bases). CDR1 and CDR2 (germline): LNHDA, SQIVND (reference sequence). CDR3 size: 14 residues. Trimming took off 3 bases at V and 4 bases at J, with 10 bases between the two ends. The CDR3 region has the DNA TGTGCCAGTAGTATTGGGGGGAAAAATCAGCCCCAGCATTTT. Translated, it gives CASSIGGKNQPQHF. The full variable domain, rest sourced from reference TRBV19 and TRBJ1-5, is DGGITQSPKYLFRKEGQNVTLSCEQNLNHDAMYWYRQDPGQGLRLIYYSQIVNDFQKGDIAEGYSVSREKKESFPLTVTSAQKNPTAFYLCASSIGGKNQPQHFGDGTRLSIL.

The chain couples TRBV2 to TRBJ2-3; TRBD2 matches at 13 bases. Per germline, CDR1 SNHLY and CDR2 FYNNEI. The V and J ends lost 4 bases and 2 bases, in that order; junction bases with no gene match: 3. The CDR3 runs to 16 residues. The CDR3 is CASSVGLAGNTDTQYF. CDR3 nucleotides: TGTGCCAGCAGTGTGGGACTAGCGGGGAACACAGATACGCAGTATTTT.

The genes are TRBV25-1 and TRBJ2-5; D gene unclear. Deletions cut 11 bases from V and 5 bases from J, with 15 bases between. Germline lookup yields CDR1 MGHDK and CDR2 SYGVNS. The CDR3 length is 12 residues. The CDR3 DNA reads as TGTGCCTGCGGAAGTGCTGGGGAGACCCAGTACTTC. Protein: CACGSAGETQYF.

This chain links TRBV9 with TRBJ2-5; D is undetermined. V gave up 0 bases and J gave up 2 bases, with 8 bases separating them. The V gene's germline CDR1 is SGDLS and CDR2 YYNGEE. The CDR3 is 14 residues long. CDR3 amino acids: CASSVATAQETQYF. CDR3 bases: TGTGCCAGCAGCGTAGCCACAGCTCAAGAGACCCAGTACTTC.

This clone has only one observation. The chain recombines TRBV6-6 with TRBJ2-1, with a weak D call TRBD2 (5 bases). The germline V gene encodes CDR1 MNHNY and CDR2 SVGAGI (reference sequence). This CDR3 contains 12 residues. V gave up 6 bases and J gave up 6 bases, with 9 bases separating them. The chain's CDR3 is CASSNSGNEQFF. The CDR3 region has the DNA TGTGCCAGCAGCAACAGCGGCAATGAGCAGTTCTTC.

The J gene is TRBJ2-7, the V gene TRBV4-2; TRBD2 aligns across 7 bases. The CDR3 spans 18 residues. CDR1 and CDR2 from the germline V gene are LGHNA and YNFKEQ. V lost 1 base to trimming and J lost 0 bases; unmatched junction nucleotides: 12. Here the CDR3 DNA reads TGTGCCAGCAGCCAAGGTAGTTTCAAAAGCGGGGTCTCCTACGAGCAGTACTTC. Translation gives CASSQGSFKSGVSYEQYF.

V and J are TRBV29-1 and TRBJ1-4; weak D call: TRBD1 (6 bases). CDR1 is SQVTM, CDR2 ANQGSEA, per germline. Trimming left V 4 bases short and J 6 bases short, with 9 bases between. The CDR3 has 12 residues. This chain's CDR3 is CSVVGGHEKLFF. In DNA form, the CDR3 reads TGCAGCGTTGTAGGGGGACATGAAAAACTGTTTTTT.

This chain links TRBV19 with TRBJ2-2; a possible D gene is TRBD1 (6 bases). V was clipped by 1 base and J by 2 bases, with 17 bases between them. The CDR3 contains 18 residues. From germline, CDR1 is LNHDA and CDR2 SQIVND (reference sequence). This CDR3 reads CASSIVGKGRGNTGELFF. For the CDR3, the DNA is TGTGCCAGTAGTATAGTAGGTAAGGGCAGGGGAAACACCGGGGAGCTGTTTTTT.

The DNA of the CDR3 is TGTGCCAGCAGCCAGGGCGGTCCCCCTAGCACAGATACGCAGTATTTT. It yields the protein CASSQGGPPSTDTQYF. J is TRBJ2-3 and V is TRBV7-9; tentatively, D is TRBD1 (5 bases). This CDR3 has 16 residues. The germline V gene has CDR1 SEHNR and CDR2 FQNEAQ (reference sequence). With 5 bases removed from V and 0 bases from J, the gap between germline ends came to 15 bases.

The rearrangement joins TRBV6-6 to TRBJ1-2, with no clear D. The germline CDR1 and CDR2 sequences are MNHNY and SVGAGI (reference sequence). The CDR3 totals 12 residues. Trimming cost V 7 bases and J 5 bases, with 11 bases left between them. The CDR3 protein is CASTPGVYGYTF. The CDR3 nucleotides are TGTGCCAGCACCCCCGGGGTTTATGGCTACACCTTC.

This clone was counted between two and nine times. J is TRBJ1-4 and V is TRBV6-5, with D tentatively TRBD1 (6 bases). The V end lost 8 bases, the J end lost 10 bases, and 14 bases lay between the germline ends. The V gene's germline CDR1 is MNHEY and CDR2 SVGAGI. The CDR3 is 12 residues long. The CDR3 DNA reads TGTGCCAGCGCCCCCCTAGGGGGAAAACTGTTTTTT. It specifies CASAPLGGKLFF.

Comments on this clone: Compared with germline, one end of the junction differs, possibly owing to a read error. This chain uses TRBV7-9 with TRBJ2-1; 13 bases map to TRBD2. The germline gives CDR1 SEHNR, CDR2 FQNEAQ (reference sequence). This CDR3 region has 16 residues. The CDR3 region is CSSSAQLAGGPNEQFF. CDR3 sequence (DNA): TGTTCCAGCAGCGCCCAACTAGCGGGGGGGCCCAATGAGCAGTTCTTC. Combining the CDR3 with reference TRBV7-9 and TRBJ2-1 gives the whole variable domain DTGVSQNPRHKITKRGQNVTFRCDPISEHNRLYWYRQTLGQGPEFLTYFQNEAQLEKSRLLSDRFSAERPKGSFSTLEIQRTEQGDSAMYLCSSSAQLAGGPNEQFFGPGTRLTVL.

The rearrangement links TRBV2 to TRBJ2-4, with 10 bases that match TRBD2. There are 16 residues in the CDR3. J was trimmed by 6 bases and V by 5 bases; bases with no gene match: 10. The germline V gene has CDR1 SNHLY and CDR2 FYNNEI. In DNA, the CDR3 is TGTGCCAGCAGTACCGGGACTAGCGAGTGGGGAAACATTCAGTACTTC. Translated, it gives CASSTGTSEWGNIQYF.